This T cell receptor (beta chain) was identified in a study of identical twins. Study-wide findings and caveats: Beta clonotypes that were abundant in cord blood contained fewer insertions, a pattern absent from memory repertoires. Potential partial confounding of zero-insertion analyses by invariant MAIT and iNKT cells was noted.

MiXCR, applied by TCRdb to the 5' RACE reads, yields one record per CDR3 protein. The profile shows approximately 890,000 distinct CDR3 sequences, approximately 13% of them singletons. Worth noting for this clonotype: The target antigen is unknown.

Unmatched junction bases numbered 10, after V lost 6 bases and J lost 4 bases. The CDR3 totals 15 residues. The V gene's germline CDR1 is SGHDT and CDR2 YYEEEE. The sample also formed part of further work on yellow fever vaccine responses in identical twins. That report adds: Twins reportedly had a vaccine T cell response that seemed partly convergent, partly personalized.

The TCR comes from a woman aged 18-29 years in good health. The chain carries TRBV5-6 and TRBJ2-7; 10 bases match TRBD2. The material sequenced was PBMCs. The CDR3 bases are TGTGCCAGCACCCACTGGACTAGCGGCGGTTACGAGCAGTACTTC. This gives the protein CASTHWTSGGYEQYF.